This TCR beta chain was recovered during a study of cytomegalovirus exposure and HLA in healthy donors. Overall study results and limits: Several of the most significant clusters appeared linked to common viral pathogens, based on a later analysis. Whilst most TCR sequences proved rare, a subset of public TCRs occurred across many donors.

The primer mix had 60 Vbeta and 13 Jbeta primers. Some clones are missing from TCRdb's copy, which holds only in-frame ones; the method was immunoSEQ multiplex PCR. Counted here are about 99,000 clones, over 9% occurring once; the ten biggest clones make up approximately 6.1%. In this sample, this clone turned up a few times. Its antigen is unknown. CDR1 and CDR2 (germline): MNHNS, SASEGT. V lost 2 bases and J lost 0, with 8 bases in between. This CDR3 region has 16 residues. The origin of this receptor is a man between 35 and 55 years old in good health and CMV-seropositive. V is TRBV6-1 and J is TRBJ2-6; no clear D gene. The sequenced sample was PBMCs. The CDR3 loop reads CASSEWAYSGANVLTF. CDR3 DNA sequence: TGTGCCAGCAGTGAATGGGCCTACTCTGGGGCCAACGTCCTGACTTTC.